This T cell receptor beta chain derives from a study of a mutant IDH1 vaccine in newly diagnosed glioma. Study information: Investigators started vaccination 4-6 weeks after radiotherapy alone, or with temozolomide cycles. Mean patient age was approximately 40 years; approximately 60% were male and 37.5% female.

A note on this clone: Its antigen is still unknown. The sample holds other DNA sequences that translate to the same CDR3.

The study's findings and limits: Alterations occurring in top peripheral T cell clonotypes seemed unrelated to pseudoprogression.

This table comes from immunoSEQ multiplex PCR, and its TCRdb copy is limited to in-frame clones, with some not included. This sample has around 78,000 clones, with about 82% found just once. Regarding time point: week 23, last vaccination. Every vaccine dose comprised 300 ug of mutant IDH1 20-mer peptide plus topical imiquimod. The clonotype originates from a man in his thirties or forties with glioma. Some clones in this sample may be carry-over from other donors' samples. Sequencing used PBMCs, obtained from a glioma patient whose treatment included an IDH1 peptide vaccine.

CDR3 amino acids: CASSSGGRAGQTQYF. Here the CDR3 DNA reads TGTGCCAGCAGCTCGGGGGGGAGGGCCGGGCAGACCCAGTACTTC. The chain links TRBV7-2 to TRBJ2-5; 8 nucleotides line up with TRBD2. The J segment lost 6 bases and the V segment lost 4 bases, leaving 10 bases of the junction unmatched. CDR1 and CDR2 (germline): SGHTA, FQGNSA. The CDR3 is 15 residues long.